This is a list of T cell receptor beta chains from one sample in a study of cytomegalovirus exposure and HLA in healthy donors. Generated by immunoSEQ multiplex PCR, the TCRdb table keeps only in-frame clones and is missing some. The sample lists some 150,000 clones, around 80% occurring once. The material sequenced was PBMCs. Source of these receptors: a man in his forties or fifties in good health and CMV-seropositive. The CDR3 runs from the conserved cysteine through the conserved F or W.

V gene	J gene	CDR3 protein
TRBV13	TRBJ2-1	CASSLRLTAYNEQFF
TRBV7-8	TRBJ2-3	CASSLGQGGGTDTQYF
TRBV6-1	TRBJ2-2	CASRVLELNTGELFF
TRBV5-8	TRBJ2-7	CASTIGRVRGEQYF
TRBV14	TRBJ2-7	CASSQKRLAGAQRLEQYF
TRBV6-5	TRBJ1-1	CASSPLGQAVGFF
TRBV28	TRBJ1-5	CAGAGQGGFSNQPQHF
TRBV21-1	TRBJ2-7	CASSGRDLALYEQYF
TRBV6-5	TRBJ2-1	CASRPGGVGDEQFF
TRBV29-1	TRBJ1-2	CSVAGTDNNYGYTF
TRBV18	TRBJ1-1	CASSPDRVGYTEAFF
TRBV7-2	TRBJ1-2	CASSLGSNVYGYTF
TRBV7-2	TRBJ1-2	CASSLAGAGVGYGYTF
TRBV27	TRBJ2-3	CASSLKGSFRNTQYF
TRBV7-2	TRBJ2-1	CASSFSGLARVGEQFF
TRBV7-6	TRBJ2-7	CASSLWVAGSHEQYF
TRBV15	TRBJ1-4	CATSRAGQANEKLFF
TRBV10-1	TRBJ2-7	CASSEFGVEQYF
TRBV4-3	TRBJ2-5	CASSQDLTGYQETQYF
TRBV27	TRBJ2-1	CASSSFRQGNEQFF
TRBV4-1	TRBJ1-6	CASSRGQGDNSPLHF
TRBV7-6	TRBJ2-7	CASSLGAGAGEQYF